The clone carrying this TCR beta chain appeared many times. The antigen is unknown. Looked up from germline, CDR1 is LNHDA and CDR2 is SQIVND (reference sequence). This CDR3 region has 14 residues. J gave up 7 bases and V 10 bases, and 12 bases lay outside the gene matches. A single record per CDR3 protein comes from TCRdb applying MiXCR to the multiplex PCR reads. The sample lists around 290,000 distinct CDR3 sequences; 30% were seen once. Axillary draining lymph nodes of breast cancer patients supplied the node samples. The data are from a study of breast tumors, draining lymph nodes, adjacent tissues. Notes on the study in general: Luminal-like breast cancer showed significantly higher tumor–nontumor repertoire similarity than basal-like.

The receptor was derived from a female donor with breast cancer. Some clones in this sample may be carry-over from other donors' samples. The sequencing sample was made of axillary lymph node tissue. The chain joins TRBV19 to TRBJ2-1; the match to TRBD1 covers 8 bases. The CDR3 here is CATSGTQGANEQFF. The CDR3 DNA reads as TGTGCCACCTCCGGGACCCAGGGGGCAAATGAGCAGTTCTTC.